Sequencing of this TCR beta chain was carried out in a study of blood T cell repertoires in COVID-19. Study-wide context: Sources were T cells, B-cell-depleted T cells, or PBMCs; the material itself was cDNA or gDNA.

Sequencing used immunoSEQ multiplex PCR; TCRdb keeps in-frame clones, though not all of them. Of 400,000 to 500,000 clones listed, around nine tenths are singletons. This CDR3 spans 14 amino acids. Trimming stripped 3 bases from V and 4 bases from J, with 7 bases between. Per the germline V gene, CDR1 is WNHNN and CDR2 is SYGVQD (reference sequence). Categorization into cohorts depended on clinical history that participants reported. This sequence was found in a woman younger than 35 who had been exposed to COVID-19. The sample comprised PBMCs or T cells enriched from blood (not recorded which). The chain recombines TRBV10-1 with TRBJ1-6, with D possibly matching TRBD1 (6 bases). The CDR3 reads CASSDRGYNSPLHF. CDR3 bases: TGCGCCAGCAGTGACAGGGGATATAATTCACCCCTCCACTTT.